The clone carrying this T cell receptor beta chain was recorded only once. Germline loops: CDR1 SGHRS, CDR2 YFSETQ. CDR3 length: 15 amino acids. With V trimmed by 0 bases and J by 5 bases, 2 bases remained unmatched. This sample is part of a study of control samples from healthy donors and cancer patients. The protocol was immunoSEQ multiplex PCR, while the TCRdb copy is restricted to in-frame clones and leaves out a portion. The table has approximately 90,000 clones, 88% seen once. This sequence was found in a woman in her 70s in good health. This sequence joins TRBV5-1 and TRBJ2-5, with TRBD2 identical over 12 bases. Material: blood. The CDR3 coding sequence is TGCGCCAGCAGCTTGGGGCTAGCGGGAGGGGAGACCCAGTACTTC. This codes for CASSLGLAGGETQYF.